These T cell receptor beta chains were read from a single sample in a study of T cell changes during pregnancy in multiple sclerosis. Some clones are missing from TCRdb's copy, which holds only in-frame ones; the method was immunoSEQ multiplex PCR. The sample gives some 59,000 clones, roughly nine tenths of which show up once; around 2.5% is in the top ten. Specimen: peripheral blood, collected in the first trimester of pregnancy. The source is a female donor with multiple sclerosis, enrolled in a pregnancy study. Both conserved end residues are part of each CDR3. Each record gives: V gene, J gene, CDR3 protein.

v_call: TRBV19
j_call: TRBJ1-2
cdr3_aa: CASSIEGREAYGYTF

v_call: TRBV7-9
j_call: TRBJ2-3
cdr3_aa: CASSSRQSPDTQYF

v_call: TRBV30
j_call: TRBJ1-1
cdr3_aa: CAWIDTGSWPGAFF

v_call: TRBV4-2
j_call: TRBJ1-4
cdr3_aa: CASSPVGGGSEKLFF

v_call: TRBV9
j_call: TRBJ2-2
cdr3_aa: CASSVGGNTGELFF

v_call: TRBV5-5
j_call: TRBJ1-2
cdr3_aa: CASSSGQNYGYTF

v_call: TRBV7-3
j_call: TRBJ2-1
cdr3_aa: CASSPLSGGSYNEQFF

v_call: TRBV5-1
j_call: TRBJ2-7
cdr3_aa: CASKGNRGDEQYF

v_call: TRBV7-8
j_call: TRBJ2-3
cdr3_aa: CASSSRAGGPSLLFATDTQYF

v_call: TRBV5-4
j_call: TRBJ2-2
cdr3_aa: CASSGGGAGGELFF

v_call: TRBV30
j_call: TRBJ2-4
cdr3_aa: CAWSGSGMTAKNIQYF

v_call: TRBV7-3
j_call: TRBJ2-3
cdr3_aa: CASSLSQGGASTQYF

v_call: TRBV5-4
j_call: TRBJ1-2
cdr3_aa: CASSKKFQGRNYGYTF

v_call: TRBV5-1
j_call: TRBJ2-3
cdr3_aa: CASTSRPAGIDTQYF

v_call: TRBV19
j_call: TRBJ1-5
cdr3_aa: CASRSGQEASNQPQHF

v_call: TRBV5-1
j_call: TRBJ2-1
cdr3_aa: CASSLEFREQFF

v_call: TRBV6-5
j_call: TRBJ2-1
cdr3_aa: CASSYGLVNEQFF

v_call: TRBV4-2
j_call: TRBJ2-7
cdr3_aa: CASSREGRGLSYEQYF

v_call: TRBV2
j_call: TRBJ2-3
cdr3_aa: CASSERVGTSDTQYF

v_call: TRBV14
j_call: TRBJ1-2
cdr3_aa: CASSQEHRLNGYTF

v_call: TRBV6-1
j_call: TRBJ1-2
cdr3_aa: CASTGQGVNYGYTF

v_call: TRBV11-2
j_call: TRBJ2-5
cdr3_aa: CASRTLAGGLLLRETQYF

v_call: TRBV29-1
j_call: TRBJ1-3
cdr3_aa: CSVPQGSGNTIYF

v_call: TRBV9
j_call: TRBJ1-5
cdr3_aa: CASSAGGGYSDYSNQPQHF

v_call: TRBV27
j_call: TRBJ2-5
cdr3_aa: CASSFFRRGEKETQYF

v_call: TRBV6-1
j_call: TRBJ1-1
cdr3_aa: CASGRGGNTEAFF

v_call: TRBV18
j_call: TRBJ1-1
cdr3_aa: CASSQGLNTEAFF